Below, 23 T cell receptor beta chains from the same sample are listed, as sequenced in a study of blood T cell repertoires in COVID-19. Produced via immunoSEQ multiplex PCR; TCRdb's table is partial and in-frame only. The table includes about 400,000 clones, approximately 86% detected once. The sequencing input was PBMCs or T cells enriched from blood (not recorded which). These receptor sequences come from a woman aged 40 to 49 with acute COVID-19.

The chain has TRBV2 and TRBJ2-6; 8 bases match TRBD1. Germline values: CDR1 SNHLY, CDR2 FYNNEI. The CDR3 contains 15 residues. Losses at the gene ends were 5 bases for V and 4 bases for J; bases not matched to a gene: 4. The CDR3 bases are TGTGCCAGCAGTCGGACAGGGCAAGGGGCCAACGTCCTGACTTTC. Its protein product is CASSRTGQGANVLTF. Based on the CDR3 plus reference TRBV2 and TRBJ2-6, the full variable domain is EPEVTQTPSHQVTQMGQEVILRCVPISNHLYFYWYRQILGQKVEFLVSFYNNEISEKSEIFDDQFSVERPDGSNFTLKIRSTKLEDSAMYFCASSRTGQGANVLTFGAGSRLTVL.

CDR3 DNA sequence: TGTGCCAGCAGTCCTAGGGACAGGGGATGGACTAATGAAAAACTGTTTTTT. As protein: CASSPRDRGWTNEKLFF. The chain recombines TRBV27 with TRBJ1-4; 10 nucleotides match TRBD1. The CDR3 sequence is 17 residues long. CDR1 and CDR2 (germline): MNHEY, SMNVEV (reference sequence). V dropped 5 bases and J dropped 2; count of bases not matched to a gene: 8.

This clone was picked up one time. The CDR3 bases are TGTGCCAGTAGTATCCCCTGGGGGGGAGGGGTTGGAGAGCAGTTCTTC. It translates to CASSIPWGGGVGEQFF. The rearrangement links TRBV19 to TRBJ2-1, with 7 bases matching TRBD2. CDR3 length: 16 residues. With 3 bases clipped from V and 10 bases from J, the junction kept 15 bases outside the gene matches. CDR1 is LNHDA, CDR2 SQIVND, per germline (reference sequence).

This sequence joins TRBV19 and TRBJ2-3; 8 bases map to TRBD2. Germline-derived CDR1 and CDR2 are LNHDA and SQIVND (reference sequence). V lost 7 bases to trimming and J lost 4 bases; unmatched junction nucleotides: 10. The CDR3 is 15 amino acids. The CDR3 DNA follows: TGTGCCAGTACCAAGGGGCTAGCGGGCGCAGATACGCAGTATTTT. Its translation is CASTKGLAGADTQYF.

The V and J genes are TRBV9 and TRBJ2-1, with D tentatively TRBD2 (5 bases). The CDR3 contains 15 residues. Trimming removed 0 bases from V and 15 bases from J, with 22 bases in between. In germline, CDR1 is SGDLS, CDR2 YYNGEE. CDR3 sequence (DNA): TGTGCCAGCAGCGTAGGCCCGGGGTTGAAGTCAGGTCGGTTCTTC. It codes for CASSVGPGLKSGRFF.

V is TRBV5-6 and J is TRBJ2-7; 9 bases align to TRBD1. V was pared by 0 bases and J by 5 bases, with 3 bases of the junction left unmatched. The V gene's germline CDR1 is SGHDT and CDR2 YYEEEE. The CDR3 is 14 residues long. This CDR3 is CASSLGTGAHEQYF. The CDR3 DNA sequence: TGTGCCAGCAGCTTGGGGACAGGGGCCCACGAGCAGTACTTC. The full variable domain, in which reference TRBV5-6 and TRBJ2-7 provide the parts outside the CDR3, is DAGVTQSPTHLIKTRGQQVTLRCSPKSGHDTVSWYQQALGQGPQFIFQYYEEEERQRGNFPDRFSGHQFPNYSSELNVNALLLGDSALYLCASSLGTGAHEQYFGPGTRLTVT.

CDR3 DNA sequence: TGTGCCAGCAGCGTCCGGACAGGGGGATGGGACACTGAAGCTTTCTTT. Translating it yields CASSVRTGGWDTEAFF. The chain couples TRBV7-9 to TRBJ1-1, with TRBD1 identical over 10 bases. Germline-derived CDR1 and CDR2 are SEHNR and FQNEAQ (reference sequence). This CDR3 contains 16 residues. With V trimmed by 5 bases and J by 3 bases, 9 bases remained unmatched.

CDR3 region: CASSLGQGIYEQYF. DNA of the CDR3: TGTGCCAGCAGCTTGGGACAGGGAATTTACGAGCAGTACTTC. V usage is TRBV5-4 and J usage is TRBJ2-7; 7 nucleotides agree with TRBD1. The V and J ends lost 0 bases and 4 bases, in that order; junction bases with no gene match: 4. There are 14 residues in the CDR3. Germline values: CDR1 SGHNT, CDR2 YYREEE (reference sequence).

The rearrangement uses TRBV5-1 and TRBJ1-1; a weak D match, TRBD1 (5 bases). The CDR3 is made up of 13 amino acids. Trimming took off 0 bases at V and 6 bases at J, with 9 bases between the two ends. The germline V gene has CDR1 SGHRS and CDR2 YFSETQ. CDR3 region: CASSLGAGSEAFF. As DNA, the CDR3 is TGCGCCAGCAGCTTGGGGGCAGGGTCTGAAGCTTTCTTT.

The chain links TRBV10-2 to TRBJ1-1; D is possibly TRBD1 (5 bases). Germline values: CDR1 WSHSY, CDR2 SAAADI. V lost 3 bases and J 0 bases, leaving 8 bases between the germline ends. The CDR3 runs to 14 residues. The chain's CDR3 is CASSDPGMNTEAFF. The CDR3 DNA follows: TGCGCCAGCAGTGACCCAGGGATGAACACTGAAGCTTTCTTT.

The chain combines TRBV10-2 with TRBJ1-5; D may be TRBD1 (5 bases). Trimming shortened V by 6 bases and J by 0 bases, and 15 bases separated the two germline ends. The CDR3 is made up of 16 amino acids. CDR1 is WSHSY, CDR2 SAAADI, per germline. The CDR3 DNA reads TGCGCCAGCAGCCCCCGACAGCCCGATAGCAATCAGCCCCAGCATTTT. Its protein is CASSPRQPDSNQPQHF.

This clone appeared a single time. V usage is TRBV6-1 and J usage is TRBJ1-4, with D possibly matching TRBD1 (6 bases). This CDR3 contains 17 residues. From germline, CDR1 is MNHNS and CDR2 SASEGT. The germline V and J ends were trimmed by 4 bases and 1 base, with 16 bases remaining between them. CDR3 region: CASSAGQPLLTNEKLFF. CDR3 sequence (DNA): TGTGCCAGCAGTGCAGGACAGCCATTACTAACTAATGAAAAACTGTTTTTT.

The genes are TRBV27 and TRBJ1-2; the D is unclear. The CDR3 has 14 residues. Germline V lookup: CDR1 MNHEY, CDR2 SMNVEV (reference sequence). V was shortened by 6 bases and J by 3 bases, with 14 bases between the two germline ends. The CDR3 DNA sequence: TGTGCCAGCAGACCCTCCGCCAGGCACTATGGCTACACCTTC. Amino acid sequence: CASRPSARHYGYTF.

This sequence joins TRBV2 and TRBJ2-5; 7 positions match TRBD2. Germline V gene lookup returns CDR1 SNHLY and CDR2 FYNNEI. This CDR3 has 12 amino acids. With V trimmed by 11 bases and J by 5 bases, 8 bases remained unmatched. The DNA of the CDR3 is TGTGCCTGGGGGGAGACTAGCGAGACCCAGTACTTC. It yields the protein CAWGETSETQYF.

The DNA of the CDR3 is TGTGCCAGCAGCCTCGGGCAGATGACTATAGATACGCAGTATTTT. Translating it yields CASSLGQMTIDTQYF. The genes are TRBV3-1 (or the pseudogene TRBV3-2) and TRBJ2-3; tentative D call: TRBD2 (5 bases). The CDR3 is 15 residues long. Per germline, CDR1 LGHDT and CDR2 YNNKEL (reference sequence). V was shortened by 4 bases and J by 5 bases, with 16 bases between the two germline ends.

This rearrangement joins TRBV9 to TRBJ2-3; possibly TRBD2 for D (6 bases). V was trimmed by 0 bases and J by 0 bases, leaving 14 bases between them. Germline V gives CDR1 SGDLS, CDR2 YYNGEE. The CDR3 runs to 17 residues. For the CDR3, the DNA is TGTGCCAGCAGCGTAGGTCCGGGACTCATTAGCACAGATACGCAGTATTTT. Translation: CASSVGPGLISTDTQYF.

The rearrangement links TRBV5-6 to TRBJ1-2; D is undetermined. CDR1 and CDR2 from the germline V gene are SGHDT and YYEEEE. The CDR3 loop spans 14 amino acids. The ends were cut back, 7 bases at V and 4 bases at J, with 17 bases in the middle. Written as DNA, the CDR3 is TGTGCCAGCGGCCCCCCCGGACTTGTCTATGGCTACACCTTC. The encoded protein is CASGPPGLVYGYTF.

The gene calls are TRBV5-1 and TRBJ1-1, with 11 bases aligning to TRBD1. CDR3 size: 16 residues. Germline values: CDR1 SGHRS, CDR2 YFSETQ. J was trimmed by 1 base and V by 4 bases; bases with no gene match: 6. In nucleotides, the CDR3 is TGCGCCAGCAGCATTGGACAGGGGGCGAGGAACACTGAAGCTTTCTTT. Translation gives CASSIGQGARNTEAFF.

V usage is TRBV5-1 and J usage is TRBJ2-1; TRBD1 matches 10 bases. CDR1 SGHRS and CDR2 YFSETQ come from the germline V gene. The CDR3 length is 16 residues. Trimming took 3 bases from V and 4 from J; bases not matched to a gene: 7. CDR3 amino acids: CASSSAGTGAYNEQFF. DNA of the CDR3: TGCGCCAGCAGCTCCGCCGGGACAGGGGCTTACAATGAGCAGTTCTTC.

The rearrangement joins TRBV7-6 to TRBJ2-2; 9 bases agree with TRBD1. The CDR3 has 15 residues. Unmatched junction bases numbered 5, after V lost 3 bases and J lost 6 bases. Germline V gene data show CDR1 as SGHVS and CDR2 as FNYEAQ. CDR3 coding DNA: TGTGCCAGCAGCTTGGGACAGGGATGGTCCGGGGAGCTGTTTTTT. As protein: CASSLGQGWSGELFF.

The chain has TRBV4-1 and TRBJ2-5; TRBD2 agrees at 16 bases. CDR3 length: 15 residues. V lost 6 bases to trimming and J lost 5 bases; unmatched junction nucleotides: 3. The germline V gene has CDR1 MGHRA and CDR2 YSYEKL. The CDR3 is CASRPGLAGGETQYF. In nucleotides, the CDR3 is TGCGCCAGCAGACCGGGACTAGCGGGGGGGGAGACCCAGTACTTC.

The V and J genes are TRBV12-3 or TRBV12-4 and TRBJ2-3; no firm D call. The CDR3 runs to 13 residues. With 3 bases removed from V and 4 bases from J, the gap between germline ends came to 8 bases. The CDR3 DNA reads as TGTGCCAGCAGTTTTCTGAGGTCAGATACGCAGTATTTT. Residues: CASSFLRSDTQYF.

V and J are TRBV4-1 and TRBJ1-6; possibly TRBD1 for D (5 bases). In germline, CDR1 is MGHRA, CDR2 YSYEKL. V was shortened by 0 bases and J by 5 bases, with 14 bases between the two germline ends. The CDR3 totals 17 residues. The CDR3 sequence: CASSQDGSNRHNSPLHF. DNA for the CDR3: TGCGCCAGCAGCCAAGATGGGTCGAACAGGCATAATTCACCCCTCCACTTT.